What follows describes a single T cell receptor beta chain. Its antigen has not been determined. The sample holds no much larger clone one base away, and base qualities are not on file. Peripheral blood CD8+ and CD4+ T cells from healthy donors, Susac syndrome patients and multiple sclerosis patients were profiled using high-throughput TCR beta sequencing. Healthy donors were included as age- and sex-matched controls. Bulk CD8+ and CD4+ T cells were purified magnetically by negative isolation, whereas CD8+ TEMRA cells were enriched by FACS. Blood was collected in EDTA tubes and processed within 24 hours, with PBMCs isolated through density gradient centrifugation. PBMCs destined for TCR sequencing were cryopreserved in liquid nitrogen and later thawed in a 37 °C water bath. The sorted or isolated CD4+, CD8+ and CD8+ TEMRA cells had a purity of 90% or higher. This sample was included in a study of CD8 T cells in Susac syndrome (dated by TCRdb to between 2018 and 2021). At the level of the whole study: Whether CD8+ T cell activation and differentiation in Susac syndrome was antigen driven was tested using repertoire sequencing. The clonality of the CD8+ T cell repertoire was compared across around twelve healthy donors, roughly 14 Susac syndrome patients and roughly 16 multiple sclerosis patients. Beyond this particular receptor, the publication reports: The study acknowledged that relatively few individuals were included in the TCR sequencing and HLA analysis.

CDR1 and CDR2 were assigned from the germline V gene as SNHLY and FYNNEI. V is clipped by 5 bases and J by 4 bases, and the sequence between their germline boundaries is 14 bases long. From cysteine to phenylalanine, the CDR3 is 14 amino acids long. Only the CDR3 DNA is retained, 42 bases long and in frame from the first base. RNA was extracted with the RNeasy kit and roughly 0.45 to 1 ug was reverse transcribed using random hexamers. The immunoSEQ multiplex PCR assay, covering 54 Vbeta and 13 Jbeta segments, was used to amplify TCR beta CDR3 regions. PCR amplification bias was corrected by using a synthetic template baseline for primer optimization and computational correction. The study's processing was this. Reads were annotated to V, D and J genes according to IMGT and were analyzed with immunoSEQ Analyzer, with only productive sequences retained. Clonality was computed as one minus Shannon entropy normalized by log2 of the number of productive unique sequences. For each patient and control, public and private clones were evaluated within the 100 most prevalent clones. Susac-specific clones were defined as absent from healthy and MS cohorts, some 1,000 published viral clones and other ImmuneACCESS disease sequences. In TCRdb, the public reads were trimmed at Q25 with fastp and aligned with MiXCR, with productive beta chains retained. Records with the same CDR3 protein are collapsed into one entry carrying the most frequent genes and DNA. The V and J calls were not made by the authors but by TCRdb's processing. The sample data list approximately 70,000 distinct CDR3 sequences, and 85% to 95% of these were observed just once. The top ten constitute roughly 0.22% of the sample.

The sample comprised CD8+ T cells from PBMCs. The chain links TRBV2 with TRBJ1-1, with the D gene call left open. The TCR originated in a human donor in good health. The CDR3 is CASSNRVDITEAFF. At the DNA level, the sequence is TGTGCCAGCAGTAATCGGGTTGATATCACTGAAGCTTTCTTT. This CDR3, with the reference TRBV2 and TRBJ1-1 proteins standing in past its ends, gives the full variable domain EPEVTQTPSHQVTQMGQEVILRCVPISNHLYFYWYRQILGQKVEFLVSFYNNEISEKSEIFDDQFSVERPDGSNFTLKIRSTKLEDSAMYFCASSNRVDITEAFFGQGTRLTVV.